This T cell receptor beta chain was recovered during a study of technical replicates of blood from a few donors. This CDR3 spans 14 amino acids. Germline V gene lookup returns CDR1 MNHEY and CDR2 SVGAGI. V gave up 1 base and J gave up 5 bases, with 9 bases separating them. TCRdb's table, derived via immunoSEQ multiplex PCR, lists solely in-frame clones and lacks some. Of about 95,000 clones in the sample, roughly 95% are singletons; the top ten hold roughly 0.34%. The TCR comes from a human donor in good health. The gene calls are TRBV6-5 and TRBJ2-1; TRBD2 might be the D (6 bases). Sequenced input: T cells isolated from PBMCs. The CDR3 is CASSYWRGHNEQFF. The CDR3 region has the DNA TGTGCCAGCAGTTACTGGCGGGGACACAATGAGCAGTTCTTC.